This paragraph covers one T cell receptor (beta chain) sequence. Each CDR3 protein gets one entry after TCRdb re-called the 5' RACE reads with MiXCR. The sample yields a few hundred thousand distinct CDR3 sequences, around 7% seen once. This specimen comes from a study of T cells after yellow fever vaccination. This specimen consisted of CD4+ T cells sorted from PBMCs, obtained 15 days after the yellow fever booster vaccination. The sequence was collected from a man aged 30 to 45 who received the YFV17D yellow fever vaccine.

As DNA, the CDR3 is TGCGCCAGCAGCACTGACAGGGCGGGCTACACCTTC. Translation gives CASSTDRAGYTF. The chain couples TRBV5-1 to TRBJ1-2; 7 positions match TRBD1. With V trimmed by 4 bases and J by 8 bases, 5 bases remained unmatched. The CDR3 spans 12 residues. Germline V lookup: CDR1 SGHRS, CDR2 YFSETQ.